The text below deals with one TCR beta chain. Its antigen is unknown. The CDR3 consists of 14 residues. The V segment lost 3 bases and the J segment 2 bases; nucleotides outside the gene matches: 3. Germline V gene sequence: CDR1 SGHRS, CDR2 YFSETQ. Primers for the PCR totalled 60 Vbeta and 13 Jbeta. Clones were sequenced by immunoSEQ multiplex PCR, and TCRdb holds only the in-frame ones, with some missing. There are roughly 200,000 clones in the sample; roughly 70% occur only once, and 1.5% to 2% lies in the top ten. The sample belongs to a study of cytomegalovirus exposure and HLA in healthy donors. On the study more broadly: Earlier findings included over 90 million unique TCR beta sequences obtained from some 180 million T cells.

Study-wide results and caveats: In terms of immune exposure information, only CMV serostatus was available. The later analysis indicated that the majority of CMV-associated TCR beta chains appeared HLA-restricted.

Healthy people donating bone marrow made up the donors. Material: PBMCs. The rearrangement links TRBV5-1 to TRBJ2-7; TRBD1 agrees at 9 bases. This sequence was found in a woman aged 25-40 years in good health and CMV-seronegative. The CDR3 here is CASSSGTGPYEQYF. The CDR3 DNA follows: TGCGCCAGCAGCTCCGGGACAGGGCCCTACGAGCAGTACTTC.